This T cell receptor beta chain stems from a study of CXCR3-negative and CXCR3-positive naive CD8 T cells. This CDR3 is built from 15 residues. UMI-tagged TRB cDNA libraries were built via 5' RACE. Each CDR3 protein gets one entry in TCRdb, which reprocessed the 5' RACE reads and gives no DNA. The sample holds around 60,000 distinct CDR3 sequences. The chain is built from TRBV23-1 and TRBJ2-2; TCRdb reports TRBD1, a call that lacks DNA to check it against. TRBV23-1 is marked as an open reading frame, function uncertain. Sequenced input: naive CXCR3- CD8+ T cells from blood. Subset described: CD45RO-CCR7+CD27+CD95- naive CD8+ T cells lacking CXCR3 (TNR3-). This sequence originates from a human donor in good health. Some clones in this sample may be carry-over from other donors' samples. The CDR3 loop is CASSPGKPNTGELFF.